One and the same sample provided the 12 T cell receptor beta chains below, sequenced in a study of blood T cell repertoires in COVID-19. Sequencing used immunoSEQ multiplex PCR; TCRdb keeps in-frame clones, though not all of them. The sample records 200,000 to 250,000 clones, about four fifths being singletons. Sequenced sample: peripheral blood. All receptors derive from a man older than 75 with acute or convalescent COVID-19.

The chain carries TRBV10-2 and TRBJ2-7, with 7 bases lining up with TRBD1. Per the germline V gene, CDR1 is WSHSY and CDR2 is SAAADI. The CDR3 spans 13 residues. V lost 5 bases to trimming and J lost 3 bases; unmatched junction nucleotides: 4. The CDR3 is CASSRTGDYEQYF. The CDR3 nucleotides read TGCGCCAGCAGTCGAACAGGGGACTACGAGCAGTACTTC.

The chain couples TRBV5-1 to TRBJ2-1; weak D call: TRBD2 (5 bases). CDR3 size: 15 residues. Between the trimmed V and J ends, which lost 3 bases and 0 bases, there was a span of 10 bases. Per the germline V gene, CDR1 is SGHRS and CDR2 is YFSETQ. The CDR3 nucleotides are TGCGCCAGCAGCTCCTGGGGAGACTCCTACAATGAGCAGTTCTTC. The encoded protein is CASSSWGDSYNEQFF.

This clone appeared many times. The chain carries TRBV6-5 and TRBJ1-1; weak D call: TRBD1 (5 bases). Germline CDR1 and CDR2: MNHEY and SVGAGI. The CDR3 is 16 residues long. Trimming cost V 4 bases and J 4 bases, with 19 bases left between them. DNA of the CDR3: TGTGCCAGCAGTTCTTACGGGACTCTTAGCTTCACTGAAGCTTTCTTT. Its translation is CASSSYGTLSFTEAFF.

This chain joins TRBV5-1 and TRBJ2-1; 10 bases fit TRBD2. The CDR3 contains 17 residues. With V trimmed by 0 bases and J by 9 bases, 12 bases remained unmatched. Looked up from germline, CDR1 is SGHRS and CDR2 is YFSETQ. CDR3 protein: CASSLGFGGAGGPEQFF. DNA for the CDR3: TGCGCCAGCAGCTTGGGGTTTGGGGGAGCGGGAGGGCCTGAGCAGTTCTTC.

The V call is TRBV9, the J call TRBJ2-7, with 8 bases identical to TRBD1. The CDR3 spans 16 residues. Germline loops: CDR1 SGDLS, CDR2 YYNGEE. J gave up 3 bases and V 4 bases, and 12 bases lay outside the gene matches. CDR3 coding DNA: TGTGCCAGCAGCTTAGCCGGGACAGGCCAATTCTACGAGCAGTACTTC. Amino acid sequence: CASSLAGTGQFYEQYF.

The chain couples TRBV11-2 to TRBJ2-7; TRBD2 matches at 10 bases. The CDR3 length is 15 residues. CDR1 is SGHAT and CDR2 is FQNNGV in the germline V gene. V dropped 5 bases and J dropped 6; count of bases not matched to a gene: 10. The CDR3 DNA follows: TGTGCCAGCAGCCCACGAAGCGGGAGGGGGCCCGAGCAGTACTTC. This translates into CASSPRSGRGPEQYF.

J is TRBJ1-5 and V is TRBV19, with D uncertain. Germline values: CDR1 LNHDA, CDR2 SQIVND (reference sequence). The CDR3 consists of 16 residues. Trimming stripped 7 bases from V and 2 bases from J, with 18 bases between. CDR3 nucleotides: TGTGCCAGTACCGAACGCGACGGGTGGGGCAATCAGCCCCAGCATTTT. Its protein is CASTERDGWGNQPQHF.

The chain couples TRBV6-2 or TRBV6-3 to TRBJ2-4; a possible D gene is TRBD1 (5 bases). From germline, CDR1 is MNHEY and CDR2 SVGEGT. V was shortened by 2 bases and J by 0 bases, with 11 bases between the two germline ends. This CDR3 has 16 amino acids. The CDR3 bases are TGTGCCAGCAGTTACCTCAGGGCACTAGCCAAAAACATTCAGTACTTC. This sequence encodes CASSYLRALAKNIQYF.

The chain has TRBV13 and TRBJ2-7; maybe TRBD1 (5 bases). CDR1 and CDR2 (germline): PRHDT, FYEKMQ (reference sequence). The germline V and J ends were trimmed by 2 bases and 5 bases, with 10 bases remaining between them. The CDR3 has 13 residues. CDR3 region: CASSLKGFDEQYF. Written as DNA, the CDR3 is TGTGCCAGCAGCTTAAAGGGGTTCGACGAGCAGTACTTC.

This clone was counted a few times. This chain joins TRBV5-1 and TRBJ2-7, with 12 nucleotides matching TRBD1. The CDR3 totals 15 residues. Germline CDR1 is SGHRS and CDR2 is YFSETQ. Trimming at V came to 0 bases and at J to 6 bases, leaving 4 bases not matched to a gene. CDR3 loop: CASSLAGQGASEQYF. As DNA, the CDR3 is TGCGCCAGCAGCTTGGCGGGACAGGGGGCGTCCGAGCAGTACTTC.

In its sample, this clone was seen once. The chain couples TRBV14 to TRBJ2-3; TRBD2 might be the D (6 bases). Trimming left V 4 bases short and J 5 bases short, with 19 bases between. Looked up from germline, CDR1 is SGHDN and CDR2 is FVKESK. The CDR3 consists of 16 residues. The CDR3 nucleotides read TGTGCCAGCAGCCTACTGCGGGGCGTAGAAGAAGATACGCAGTATTTT. This gives the protein CASSLLRGVEEDTQYF.

This CDR3 is CASSSRSRPGQFF. The DNA of the CDR3 is TGTGCCAGCAGTTCTAGGTCGCGGCCCGGGCAGTTCTTC. The V gene is TRBV12-3 or TRBV12-4, the J gene TRBJ2-1; D call uncertain. The CDR3 has 13 residues. V lost 4 bases to trimming and J lost 12 bases, with 16 bases between them.